This TCR beta chain derives from a study of blood T cell repertoires in COVID-19. V shed 3 bases and J 3 bases; nucleotides not matched to a gene: 6. Per germline, CDR1 LGHNA and CDR2 YNFKEQ. This CDR3 spans 16 amino acids. The table came from immunoSEQ multiplex PCR; TCRdb's copy has only in-frame clones and leaves some out. The sample contains under 400,000 clones, 80% to 90% of which appear only once. The chain is built from TRBV4-2 and TRBJ2-3; the match to TRBD2 covers 10 bases. This TCR derives from a woman aged 40 to 55 with acute COVID-19. The sequencing input was PBMCs or T cells enriched from blood (not recorded which). CDR3 DNA: TGTGCCAGCAGCCAGAGTAGCGGGAGGTCAACAGATACGCAGTATTTT. Its protein product is CASSQSSGRSTDTQYF.